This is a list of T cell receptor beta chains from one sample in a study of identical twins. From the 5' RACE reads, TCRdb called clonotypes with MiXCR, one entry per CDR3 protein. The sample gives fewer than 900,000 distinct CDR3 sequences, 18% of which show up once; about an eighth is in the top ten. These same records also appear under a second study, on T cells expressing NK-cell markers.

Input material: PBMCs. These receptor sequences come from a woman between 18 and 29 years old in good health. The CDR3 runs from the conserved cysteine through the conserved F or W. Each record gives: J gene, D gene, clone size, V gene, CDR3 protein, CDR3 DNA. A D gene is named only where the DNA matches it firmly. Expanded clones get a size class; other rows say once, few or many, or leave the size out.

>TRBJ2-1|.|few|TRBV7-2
CASSPRVSYNEQFF
TGTGCCAGCAGCCCCCGGGTCTCATACAATGAGCAGTTCTTC
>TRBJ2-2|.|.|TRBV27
CASSLLGALRTGELFF
TGTGCCAGCAGTTTATTGGGGGCGCTCAGGACCGGGGAGCTGTTTTTT
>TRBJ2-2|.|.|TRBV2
CARGGTVNTGELFF
TGTGCCAGGGGGGGAACAGTGAACACCGGGGAGCTGTTTTTT
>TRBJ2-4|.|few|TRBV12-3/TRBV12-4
CASSLGPAKNIQYF
TGTGCCAGCAGCCTAGGACCAGCCAAAAACATTCAGTACTTC
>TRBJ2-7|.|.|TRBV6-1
CASSPWAVTYEQYF
TGTGCCAGCAGCCCCTGGGCGGTAACCTACGAGCAGTACTTC
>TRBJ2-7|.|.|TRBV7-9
CASGRGHEQYF
TGTGCCAGCGGCCGTGGGCACGAGCAGTACTTC
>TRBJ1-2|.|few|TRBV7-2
CASSLPGRNGYGYTF
TGTGCCAGCAGCTTACCAGGCAGGAATGGCTATGGCTACACCTTC
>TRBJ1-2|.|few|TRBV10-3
CAISAGRDYGYTF
TGTGCCATCAGTGCGGGCAGAGACTATGGCTACACCTTC
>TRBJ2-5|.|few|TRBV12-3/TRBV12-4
CASRHVNGETQYF
TGTGCCAGCAGACACGTTAATGGAGAGACCCAGTACTTC
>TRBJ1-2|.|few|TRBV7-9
CASSPRGSIYGYTF
TGTGCCAGCAGCCCCCGAGGAAGCATCTATGGCTACACCTTC
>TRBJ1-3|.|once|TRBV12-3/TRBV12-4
CASSGSPRDGNTIYF
TGTGCCAGCAGTGGGTCACCAAGGGACGGAAACACCATATATTTT
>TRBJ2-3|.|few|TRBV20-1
CSAMTEPGVFTQYF
TGCAGTGCTATGACAGAGCCGGGGGTCTTTACGCAGTATTTT